The rows below give T cell receptor beta chains drawn from one sample of a study of CD8 T cells in ankylosing spondylitis. TCRdb analysed the 5' RACE reads with MiXCR anew, one entry per CDR3 protein. The sample yields around 230,000 distinct CDR3 sequences, around 8% seen once. Material: blood, either unsorted or a sorted T cell fraction (not recorded which). These receptors came from a female donor with ankylosing spondylitis or in good health (not recorded which). Each CDR3 is given with its conserved first and last residue. Each record gives: CDR3 protein, CDR3 DNA, CDR3 length, V gene, clone size, D gene, J gene. D genes are given only for firm matches. A clone size is listed for some rows: how often the clone was seen (once, few, many), or a class if it is expanded.

CDR3aa: CASSQDDRRSSYNEQFF
CDR3nt: TGTGCCAGCAGCCAAGACGACCGAAGGAGCTCCTACAATGAGCAGTTCTTC
len: 17
v_gene: TRBV3-1
abundance: NA
d_gene: NA
j_gene: TRBJ2-1

CDR3aa: CSASRLGIAGAQTQYF
CDR3nt: TGCAGTGCTAGTAGGCTTGGGATAGCGGGAGCGCAGACCCAGTACTTC
len: 16
v_gene: TRBV20-1
abundance: many
d_gene: TRBD2
j_gene: TRBJ2-5

CDR3aa: CASSSGGYDGYEQYF
CDR3nt: TGCGCCAGCAGCTCAGGGGGCTACGACGGCTACGAGCAGTACTTC
len: 15
v_gene: TRBV5-1
abundance: many
d_gene: TRBD1
j_gene: TRBJ2-7

CDR3aa: CASSQDGRLSYEQYF
CDR3nt: TGTGCCAGCAGCCAAGATGGGCGGCTCTCCTACGAGCAGTACTTC
len: 15
v_gene: TRBV3-1
abundance: NA
d_gene: NA
j_gene: TRBJ2-7

CDR3aa: CASSQEGLAGINEQFF
CDR3nt: TGCGCCAGCAGCCAAGAGGGACTAGCGGGTATCAATGAGCAGTTCTTC
len: 16
v_gene: TRBV4-1
abundance: many
d_gene: TRBD2
j_gene: TRBJ2-1

CDR3aa: CASSSKTPDRETQYF
CDR3nt: TGTGCCAGCAGTTCCAAGACGCCCGACAGAGAGACCCAGTACTTC
len: 15
v_gene: TRBV5-4
abundance: few
d_gene: NA
j_gene: TRBJ2-5

CDR3aa: CASSLAPQANTGELFF
CDR3nt: TGTGCCAGCAGCTTAGCCCCACAAGCGAACACCGGGGAGCTGTTTTTT
len: 16
v_gene: TRBV7-7
abundance: many
d_gene: NA
j_gene: TRBJ2-2

CDR3aa: CASSRESGRTDTQYF
CDR3nt: TGTGCCAGCAGCCGCGAGTCGGGCAGGACAGATACGCAGTATTTT
len: 15
v_gene: TRBV7-2
abundance: many
d_gene: NA
j_gene: TRBJ2-3

CDR3aa: CSARGLAVSYEQYF
CDR3nt: TGCAGTGCTAGAGGGCTAGCGGTCTCCTACGAGCAGTACTTC
len: 14
v_gene: TRBV20-1
abundance: many
d_gene: TRBD2
j_gene: TRBJ2-7

CDR3aa: CASSVARLAGLETQYF
CDR3nt: TGTGCCAGCAGCGTAGCTAGGCTAGCGGGGTTGGAGACCCAGTACTTC
len: 16
v_gene: TRBV9
abundance: many
d_gene: TRBD2
j_gene: TRBJ2-5

CDR3aa: CASSLRTGTGIEQYF
CDR3nt: TGTGCCAGCAGCTTGCGTACCGGGACAGGGATCGAGCAGTACTTC
len: 15
v_gene: TRBV7-6
abundance: many
d_gene: TRBD1
j_gene: TRBJ2-7

CDR3aa: CASSLEGLVNTEAFF
CDR3nt: TGTGCCAGCAGCTTGGAGGGGCTAGTGAACACTGAAGCTTTCTTT
len: 15
v_gene: TRBV5-5
abundance: many
d_gene: NA
j_gene: TRBJ1-1

CDR3aa: CASSQESFRLPLASAYNEQFF
CDR3nt: TGCGCCAGCAGCCAAGAATCCTTTCGCCTCCCCCTAGCATCTGCCTACAATGAGCAGTTCTTC
len: 21
v_gene: TRBV4-3
abundance: many
d_gene: NA
j_gene: TRBJ2-1

CDR3aa: CASSLNSGTEQFF
CDR3nt: TGTGCCAGCAGTCTGAATAGCGGGACGGAGCAGTTCTTC
len: 13
v_gene: TRBV11-1
abundance: NA
d_gene: TRBD2
j_gene: TRBJ2-1

CDR3aa: CASSAHSGRAPNEQFF
CDR3nt: TGTGCCAGCAGCGCTCATAGCGGGAGGGCCCCGAATGAGCAGTTCTTC
len: 16
v_gene: TRBV7-2
abundance: many
d_gene: TRBD2
j_gene: TRBJ2-1

CDR3aa: CASSPGTANTGELFF
CDR3nt: TGCGCCAGCAGCCCCGGGACGGCTAACACCGGGGAGCTGTTTTTT
len: 15
v_gene: TRBV4-3
abundance: many
d_gene: NA
j_gene: TRBJ2-2

CDR3aa: CASSQERTVYEQYF
CDR3nt: TGCGCCAGCAGCCAAGAAAGGACAGTGTACGAGCAGTACTTC
len: 14
v_gene: TRBV4-3
abundance: NA
d_gene: NA
j_gene: TRBJ2-7

CDR3aa: CASSLVTGMGQYF
CDR3nt: TGTGCCAGCAGTTTGGTGACAGGGATGGGGCAGTACTTC
len: 13
v_gene: TRBV12-3/TRBV12-4
abundance: many
d_gene: TRBD1
j_gene: TRBJ2-7

CDR3aa: CASSWGTGSTDTQYF
CDR3nt: TGCGCCAGCAGCTGGGGGACAGGCAGCACAGATACGCAGTATTTT
len: 15
v_gene: TRBV5-1
abundance: many
d_gene: TRBD1
j_gene: TRBJ2-3

CDR3aa: CASSLGIFGTEQETQYF
CDR3nt: TGCGCCAGCAGCTTGGGTATATTCGGGACAGAGCAAGAGACCCAGTACTTC
len: 17
v_gene: TRBV5-1
abundance: many
d_gene: TRBD1
j_gene: TRBJ2-5

CDR3aa: CASSHGTSGFTDTQYF
CDR3nt: TGCGCCAGCAGCCACGGAACTAGCGGGTTCACAGATACGCAGTATTTT
len: 16
v_gene: TRBV4-3
abundance: many
d_gene: TRBD2
j_gene: TRBJ2-3

CDR3aa: CSATDGGQPYNEQFF
CDR3nt: TGCAGTGCTACCGATGGGGGACAGCCCTACAATGAGCAGTTCTTC
len: 15
v_gene: TRBV20-1
abundance: many
d_gene: TRBD1
j_gene: TRBJ2-1

CDR3aa: CASSPTNNSPNTEAFF
CDR3nt: TGTGCCAGCTCACCAACTAACAACTCCCCGAACACTGAAGCTTTCTTT
len: 16
v_gene: TRBV18
abundance: few
d_gene: NA
j_gene: TRBJ1-1

CDR3aa: CASSSLGQSSGNTIYF
CDR3nt: TGTGCCAGCAGTTCTTTGGGACAGAGCTCTGGAAACACCATATATTTT
len: 16
v_gene: TRBV27
abundance: many
d_gene: TRBD1
j_gene: TRBJ1-3

CDR3aa: CSARGTGASNQPQHF
CDR3nt: TGCAGTGCTAGAGGGACAGGGGCTTCTAATCAGCCCCAGCATTTT
len: 15
v_gene: TRBV20-1
abundance: NA
d_gene: TRBD1
j_gene: TRBJ1-5

CDR3aa: CASSPRESGSSNTQYF
CDR3nt: TGTGCCAGCAGCCCTCGGGAGAGCGGGAGCTCGAATACGCAGTATTTT
len: 16
v_gene: TRBV7-2
abundance: few
d_gene: TRBD2
j_gene: TRBJ2-3

CDR3aa: CASALNRGRSQYF
CDR3nt: TGTGCCAGCGCTCTTAACCGGGGGAGGTCGCAGTATTTT
len: 13
v_gene: TRBV28
abundance: NA
d_gene: NA
j_gene: TRBJ2-3

CDR3aa: CASSLGQVPDTQYF
CDR3nt: TGTGCCAGCAGCTTAGGTCAAGTTCCGGATACGCAGTATTTT
len: 14
v_gene: TRBV7-2
abundance: NA
d_gene: NA
j_gene: TRBJ2-3

CDR3aa: CSARGPGHSGANVLTF
CDR3nt: TGCAGTGCTAGGGGTCCAGGCCACTCTGGGGCCAACGTCCTGACTTTC
len: 16
v_gene: TRBV20-1
abundance: few
d_gene: NA
j_gene: TRBJ2-6